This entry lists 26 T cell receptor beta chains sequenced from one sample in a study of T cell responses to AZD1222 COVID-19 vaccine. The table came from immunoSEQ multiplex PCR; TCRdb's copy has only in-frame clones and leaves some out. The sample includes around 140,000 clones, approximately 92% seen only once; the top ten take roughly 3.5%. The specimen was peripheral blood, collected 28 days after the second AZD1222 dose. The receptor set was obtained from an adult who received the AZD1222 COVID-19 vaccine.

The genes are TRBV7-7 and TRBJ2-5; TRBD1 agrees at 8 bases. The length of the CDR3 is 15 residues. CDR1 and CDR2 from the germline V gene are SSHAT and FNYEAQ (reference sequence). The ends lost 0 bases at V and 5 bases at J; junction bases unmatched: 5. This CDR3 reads CASSLAQGARETQYF. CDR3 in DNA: TGTGCCAGCAGCTTAGCTCAGGGGGCGAGGGAGACCCAGTACTTC. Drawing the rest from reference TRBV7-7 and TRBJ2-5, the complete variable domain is GAGVSQSPRYKVTKRGQDVTLRCDPISSHATLYWYQQALGQGPEFLTYFNYEAQPDKSGLPSDRFSAERPEGSISTLTIQRTEQRDSAMYRCASSLAQGARETQYFGPGTRLLVL.

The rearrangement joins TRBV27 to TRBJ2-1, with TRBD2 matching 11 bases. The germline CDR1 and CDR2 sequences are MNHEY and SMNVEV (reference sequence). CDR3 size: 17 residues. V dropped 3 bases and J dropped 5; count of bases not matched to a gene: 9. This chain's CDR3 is CASSFTVTSGIDNEQFF. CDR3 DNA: TGTGCCAGCAGTTTCACGGTGACTAGCGGGATTGACAATGAGCAGTTCTTC.

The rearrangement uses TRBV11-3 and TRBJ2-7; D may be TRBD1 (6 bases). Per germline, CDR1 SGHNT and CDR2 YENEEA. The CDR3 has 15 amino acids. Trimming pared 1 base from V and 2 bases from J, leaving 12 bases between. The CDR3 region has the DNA TGTGCCAGCAGCTTAGGAACAGGGCCGACCTACGAGCAGTACTTC. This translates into CASSLGTGPTYEQYF.

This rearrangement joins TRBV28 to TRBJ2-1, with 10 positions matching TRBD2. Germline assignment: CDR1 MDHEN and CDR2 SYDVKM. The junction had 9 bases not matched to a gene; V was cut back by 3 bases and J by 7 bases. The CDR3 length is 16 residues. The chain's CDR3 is CASSFFGLAGENEQFF. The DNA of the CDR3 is TGTGCCAGCAGTTTCTTTGGGCTAGCGGGAGAAAATGAGCAGTTCTTC. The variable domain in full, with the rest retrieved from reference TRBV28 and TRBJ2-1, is DVKVTQSSRYLVKRTGEKVFLECVQDMDHENMFWYRQDPGLGLRLIYFSYDVKMKEKGDIPEGYSVSREKKERFSLILESASTNQTSMYLCASSFFGLAGENEQFFGPGTRLTVL.

CDR3 sequence reads: CASSRGSPGRGSPSHGELFF. The CDR3 nucleotides are TGTGCCAGCTCACGTGGATCCCCCGGACGGGGATCCCCAAGTCACGGGGAGCTGTTTTTT. The gene calls are TRBV18 and TRBJ2-2, with D possibly matching TRBD2 (5 bases). The CDR3 runs to 20 residues. The V gene's germline CDR1 is KGHSH and CDR2 LQKENI. Trimming took 4 bases from V and 7 from J, leaving 31 bases between them.

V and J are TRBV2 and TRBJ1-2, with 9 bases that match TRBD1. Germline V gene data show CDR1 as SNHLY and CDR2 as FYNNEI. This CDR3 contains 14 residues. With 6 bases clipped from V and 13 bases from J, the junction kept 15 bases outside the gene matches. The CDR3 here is CASRLATGGGPFTF. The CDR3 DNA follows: TGTGCCAGCAGACTAGCCACAGGGGGCGGCCCCTTCACCTTC.

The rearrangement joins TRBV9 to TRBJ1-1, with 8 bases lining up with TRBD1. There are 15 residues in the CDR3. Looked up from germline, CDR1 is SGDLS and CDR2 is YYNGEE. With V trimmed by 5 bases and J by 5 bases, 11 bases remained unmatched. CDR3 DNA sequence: TGTGCCAGCAGGGCCGCAGGGGGCTTGGGGACTGAAGCTTTCTTT. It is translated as CASRAAGGLGTEAFF.

CDR3 sequence reads: CASRGGSGYEQYF. For the CDR3, the DNA is TGTGCCAGCAGGGGAGGCTCAGGGTACGAGCAGTACTTC. The chain couples TRBV12-3 or TRBV12-4 to TRBJ2-7; weak D call: TRBD2 (6 bases). The CDR3 totals 13 residues. Trimming stripped 6 bases from V and 4 bases from J, with 13 bases between.

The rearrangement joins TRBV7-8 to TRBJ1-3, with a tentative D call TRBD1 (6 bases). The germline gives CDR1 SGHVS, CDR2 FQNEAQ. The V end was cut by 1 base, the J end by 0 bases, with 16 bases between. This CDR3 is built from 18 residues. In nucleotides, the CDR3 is TGTGCCAGCAGCTTAGAGGGGGGGATGTGGACCTCTGGAAACACCATATATTTT. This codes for CASSLEGGMWTSGNTIYF.

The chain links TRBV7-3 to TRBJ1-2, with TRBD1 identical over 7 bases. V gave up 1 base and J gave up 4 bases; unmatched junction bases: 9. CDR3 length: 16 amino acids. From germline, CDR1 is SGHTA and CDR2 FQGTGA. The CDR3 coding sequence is TGTGCCAGCAGCTTAAACCCGGTGGGGACAGTCTATGGCTACACCTTC. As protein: CASSLNPVGTVYGYTF.

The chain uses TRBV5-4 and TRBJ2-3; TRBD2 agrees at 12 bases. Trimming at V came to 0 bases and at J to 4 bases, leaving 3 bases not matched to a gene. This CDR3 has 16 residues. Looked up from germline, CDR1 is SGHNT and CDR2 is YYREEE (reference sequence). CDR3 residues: CASSLAPSGGADTQYF. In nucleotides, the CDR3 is TGTGCCAGCAGCTTGGCTCCTAGCGGGGGGGCAGATACGCAGTATTTT.

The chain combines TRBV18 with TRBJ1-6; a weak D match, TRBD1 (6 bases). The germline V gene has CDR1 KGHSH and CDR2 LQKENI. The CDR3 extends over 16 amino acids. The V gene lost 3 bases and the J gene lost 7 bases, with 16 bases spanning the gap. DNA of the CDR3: TGTGCCAGCTCACCCGGACAGAGGGGAGTAAATTCACCCCTCCACTTT. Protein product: CASSPGQRGVNSPLHF.

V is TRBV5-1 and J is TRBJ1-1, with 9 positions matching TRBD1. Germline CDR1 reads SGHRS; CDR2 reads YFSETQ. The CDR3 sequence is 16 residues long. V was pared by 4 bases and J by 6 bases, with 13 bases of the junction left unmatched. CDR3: CASSPPGQGSTPEAFF. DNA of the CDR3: TGCGCCAGCAGCCCCCCGGGACAGGGATCTACCCCTGAAGCTTTCTTT.

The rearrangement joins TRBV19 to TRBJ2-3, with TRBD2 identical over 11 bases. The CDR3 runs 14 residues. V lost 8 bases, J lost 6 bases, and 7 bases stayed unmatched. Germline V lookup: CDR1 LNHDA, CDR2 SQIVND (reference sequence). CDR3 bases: TGTGCCAGTGGGGAACTAGCGGGAGAGGATACGCAGTATTTT. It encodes CASGELAGEDTQYF.

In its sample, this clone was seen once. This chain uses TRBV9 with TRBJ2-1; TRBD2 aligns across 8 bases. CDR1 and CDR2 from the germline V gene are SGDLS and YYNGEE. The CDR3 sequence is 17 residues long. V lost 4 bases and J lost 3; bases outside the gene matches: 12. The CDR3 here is CASSPGGSGSIYNEQFF. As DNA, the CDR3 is TGTGCCAGCAGCCCCGGAGGGAGCGGGAGTATCTACAATGAGCAGTTCTTC.

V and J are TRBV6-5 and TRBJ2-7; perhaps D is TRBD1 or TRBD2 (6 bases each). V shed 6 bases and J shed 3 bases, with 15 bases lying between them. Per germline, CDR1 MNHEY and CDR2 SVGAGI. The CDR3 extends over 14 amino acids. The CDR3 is CASSGGRGVYEQYF. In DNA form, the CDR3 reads TGTGCCAGCAGCGGGGGCAGGGGAGTCTACGAGCAGTACTTC.

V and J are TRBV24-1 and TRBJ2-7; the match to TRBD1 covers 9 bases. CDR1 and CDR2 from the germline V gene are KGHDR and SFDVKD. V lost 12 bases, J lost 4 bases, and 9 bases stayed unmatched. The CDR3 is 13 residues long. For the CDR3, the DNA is TGTGCCTCGCGCCGGGACAGGGAGTACGAGCAGTACTTC. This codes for CASRRDREYEQYF.

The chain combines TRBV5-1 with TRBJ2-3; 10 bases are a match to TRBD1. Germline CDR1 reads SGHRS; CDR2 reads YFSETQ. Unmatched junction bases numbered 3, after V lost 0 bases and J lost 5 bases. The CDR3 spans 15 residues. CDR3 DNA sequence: TGCGCCAGCAGCTTGGATGGGACAGGGGTAGATACGCAGTATTTT. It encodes CASSLDGTGVDTQYF. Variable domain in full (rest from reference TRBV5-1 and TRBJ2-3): KAGVTQTPRYLIKTRGQQVTLSCSPISGHRSVSWYQQTPGQGLQFLFEYFSETQRNKGNFPGRFSGRQFSNSRSEMNVSTLELGDSALYLCASSLDGTGVDTQYFGPGTRLTVL.

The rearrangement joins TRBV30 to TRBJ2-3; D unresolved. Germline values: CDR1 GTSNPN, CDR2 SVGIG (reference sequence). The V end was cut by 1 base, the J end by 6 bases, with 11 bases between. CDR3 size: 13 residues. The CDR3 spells CAWSASHRDTQYF. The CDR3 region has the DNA TGTGCCTGGAGTGCCTCACATCGCGATACGCAGTATTTT.

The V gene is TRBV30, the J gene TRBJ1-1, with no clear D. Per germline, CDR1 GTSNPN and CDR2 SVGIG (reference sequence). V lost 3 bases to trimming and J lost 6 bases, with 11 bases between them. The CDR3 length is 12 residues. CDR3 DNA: TGTGCCTGGAGGGGAGGAGAGGCTGAAGCTTTCTTT. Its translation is CAWRGGEAEAFF.

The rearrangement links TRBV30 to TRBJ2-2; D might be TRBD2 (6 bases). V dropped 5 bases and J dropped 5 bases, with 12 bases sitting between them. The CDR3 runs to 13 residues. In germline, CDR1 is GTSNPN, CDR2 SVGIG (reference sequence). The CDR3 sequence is CAWGAGLTGELFF. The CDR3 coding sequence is TGTGCCTGGGGGGCGGGGTTGACCGGGGAGCTGTTTTTT.

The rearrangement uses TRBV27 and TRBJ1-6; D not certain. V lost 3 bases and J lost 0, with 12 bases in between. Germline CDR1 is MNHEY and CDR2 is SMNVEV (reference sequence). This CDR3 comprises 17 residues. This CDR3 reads CASSFRPRSSYNSPLHF. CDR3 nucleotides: TGTGCCAGCAGTTTCAGACCCCGAAGCTCCTATAATTCACCCCTCCACTTT.

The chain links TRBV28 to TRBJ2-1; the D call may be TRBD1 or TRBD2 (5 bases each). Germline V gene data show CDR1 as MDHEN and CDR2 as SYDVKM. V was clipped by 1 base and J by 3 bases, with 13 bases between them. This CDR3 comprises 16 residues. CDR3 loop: CASSLLGRAGYNEQFF. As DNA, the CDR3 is TGTGCCAGCAGTTTATTAGGCAGGGCGGGCTACAATGAGCAGTTCTTC.

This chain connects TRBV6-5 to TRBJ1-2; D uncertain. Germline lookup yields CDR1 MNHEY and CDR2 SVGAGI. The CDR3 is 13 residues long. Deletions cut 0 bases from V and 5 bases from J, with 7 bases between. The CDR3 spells CASSYSLGYGYTF. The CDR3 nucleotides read TGTGCCAGCAGTTACTCGCTGGGGTATGGCTACACCTTC.

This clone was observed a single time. CDR3 sequence: CASRTGTGGSYYGYTF. The CDR3 DNA follows: TGTGCCAGTAGAACCGGGACAGGGGGCTCTTACTATGGCTACACCTTC. The chain joins TRBV19 to TRBJ1-2, with 12 bases lining up with TRBD1. This CDR3 comprises 16 residues. CDR1 and CDR2 from the germline V gene are LNHDA and SQIVND (reference sequence). The J segment lost 3 bases and the V segment lost 6 bases, leaving 8 bases of the junction unmatched.

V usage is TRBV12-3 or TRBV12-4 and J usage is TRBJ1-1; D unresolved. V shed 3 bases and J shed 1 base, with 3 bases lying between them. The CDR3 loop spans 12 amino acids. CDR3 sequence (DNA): TGTGCCAGCAGTTTGCAGAACACTGAAGCTTTCTTT. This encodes CASSLQNTEAFF.